The 8 T cell receptor beta chains listed next were all sequenced from one sample in a study of a mutant IDH1 vaccine in newly diagnosed glioma. Noted time point: week 35, safety follow-up. The vaccine gave 300 ug of a 20-mer mutant IDH1 peptide subcutaneously per dose. Sequenced by immunoSEQ multiplex PCR; TCRdb stores in-frame clones only, minus some. The table records roughly 60,000 clones, roughly 76% of them present only once. These receptors lack a known antigen. This specimen was PBMCs, taken from a glioma patient whose treatment included an IDH1 peptide vaccine. These receptors were obtained from a man aged 35-49 years with glioma.

The rearrangement uses TRBV10-2 and TRBJ2-3, with TRBD2 matching over 9 bases. The germline CDR1 and CDR2 sequences are WSHSY and SAAADI. This CDR3 region has 17 residues. V dropped 7 bases and J dropped 5; count of bases not matched to a gene: 16. The DNA for the CDR3 is TGCGCCAGCAACACCCCCCTCGGCGGGGGGGCCGAAGATACGCAGTATTTT. It specifies CASNTPLGGGAEDTQYF.

This chain uses TRBV27 with TRBJ2-2; no clear D gene. This CDR3 has 15 amino acids. V was pared by 2 bases and J by 7 bases, with 14 bases between. The germline V gene encodes CDR1 MNHEY and CDR2 SMNVEV (reference sequence). In DNA form, the CDR3 reads TGTGCCAGCAGTTTAAGGGTAGATCGGAGCGGGGAGCTGTTTTTT. Encoded protein: CASSLRVDRSGELFF.

This chain connects TRBV5-4 to TRBJ2-7; no clear D gene. V lost 3 bases and J lost 6, with 7 bases in between. This CDR3 is built from 11 residues. Germline CDR1 reads SGHNT; CDR2 reads YYREEE (reference sequence). As DNA, the CDR3 is TGTGCCAGCAGCTCAGTGGGCGAGCAGTACTTC. This translates into CASSSVGEQYF.

V and J are TRBV7-8 and TRBJ2-4; D perhaps matches TRBD1 (6 bases). The length of the CDR3 is 13 residues. With 3 bases removed from V and 15 bases from J, the gap between germline ends came to 18 bases. CDR1 is SGHVS and CDR2 is FQNEAQ in the germline V gene. This CDR3 reads CASSFRDGQFLYF. The DNA of the CDR3 is TGTGCCAGCAGCTTCAGAGATGGACAGTTCCTGTACTTC.

This chain links TRBV27 with TRBJ1-1; 7 nucleotides line up with TRBD1. This CDR3 is built from 19 residues. The V gene's germline CDR1 is MNHEY and CDR2 SMNVEV (reference sequence). J gave up 3 bases and V 6 bases, and 22 bases lay outside the gene matches. The CDR3 sequence is CASSARRGHEGRRDTEAFF. The CDR3 DNA follows: TGTGCCAGCAGCGCAAGAAGGGGGCATGAGGGCAGAAGGGACACTGAAGCTTTCTTT.

The V gene is TRBV30, the J gene TRBJ2-7, with D maybe TRBD2 (5 bases). The CDR3 has 14 residues. Trimming removed 2 bases at V and 0 bases at J, with 11 bases between. The germline gives CDR1 GTSNPN, CDR2 SVGIG (reference sequence). As DNA, the CDR3 is TGTGCCTGGAGTTCGGACTTGAGCTCCTACGAGCAGTACTTC. The encoded protein is CAWSSDLSSYEQYF.

The chain is built from TRBV23-1 and TRBJ1-2, with D perhaps matching TRBD1 (6 bases). TRBV23-1 is an open reading frame, and its role is uncertain. Trimming took 8 bases from V and 3 from J, leaving 22 bases between them. The CDR3 totals 16 residues. CDR3 residues: CASHSLLGGADYGYTF. The CDR3 DNA reads TGCGCCAGCCATTCCCTGCTGGGGGGGGCTGACTATGGCTACACCTTC.

This clone was counted once. The V call is TRBV25-1, the J call TRBJ2-7; 10 bases agree with TRBD1. The germline V gene encodes CDR1 MGHDK and CDR2 SYGVNS. The CDR3 covers 15 residues. The J segment lost 3 bases and the V segment lost 8 bases, leaving 10 bases of the junction unmatched. This CDR3 is CASRLTGGSGYEQYF. For the CDR3, the DNA is TGTGCCAGCCGGTTGACAGGGGGCTCCGGCTACGAGCAGTACTTC.